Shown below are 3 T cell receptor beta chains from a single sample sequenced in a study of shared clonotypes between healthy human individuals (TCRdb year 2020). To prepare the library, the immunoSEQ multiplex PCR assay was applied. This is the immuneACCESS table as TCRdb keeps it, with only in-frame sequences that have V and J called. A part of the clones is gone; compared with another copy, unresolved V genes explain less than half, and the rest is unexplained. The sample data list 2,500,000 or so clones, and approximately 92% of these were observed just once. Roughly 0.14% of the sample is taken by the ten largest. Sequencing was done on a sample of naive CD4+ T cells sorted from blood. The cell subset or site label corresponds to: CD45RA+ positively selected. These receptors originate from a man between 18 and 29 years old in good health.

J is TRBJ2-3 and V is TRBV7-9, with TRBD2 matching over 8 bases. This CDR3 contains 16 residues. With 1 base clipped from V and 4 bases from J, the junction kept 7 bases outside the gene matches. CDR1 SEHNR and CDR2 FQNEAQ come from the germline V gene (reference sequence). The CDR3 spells CASSLGDGRAPDTQYF. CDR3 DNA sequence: TGTGCCAGCAGCTTAGGTGACGGGAGGGCCCCAGATACGCAGTATTTT. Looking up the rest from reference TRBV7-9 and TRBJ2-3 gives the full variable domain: DTGVSQNPRHKITKRGQNVTFRCDPISEHNRLYWYRQTLGQGPEFLTYFQNEAQLEKSRLLSDRFSAERPKGSFSTLEIQRTEQGDSAMYLCASSLGDGRAPDTQYFGPGTRLTVL.

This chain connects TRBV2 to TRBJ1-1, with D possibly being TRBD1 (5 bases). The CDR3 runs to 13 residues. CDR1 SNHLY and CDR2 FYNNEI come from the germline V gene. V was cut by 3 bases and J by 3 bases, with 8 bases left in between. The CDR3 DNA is TGTGCCAGCAGTGATCCAGGGCACACTGAAGCTTTCTTT. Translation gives CASSDPGHTEAFF.

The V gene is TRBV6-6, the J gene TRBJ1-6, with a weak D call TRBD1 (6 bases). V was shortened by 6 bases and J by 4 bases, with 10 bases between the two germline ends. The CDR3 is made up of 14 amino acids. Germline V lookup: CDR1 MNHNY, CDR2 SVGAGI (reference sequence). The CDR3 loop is CASSQQGYNSPLHF. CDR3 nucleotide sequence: TGTGCCAGCAGCCAACAGGGTTATAATTCACCCCTCCACTTT.